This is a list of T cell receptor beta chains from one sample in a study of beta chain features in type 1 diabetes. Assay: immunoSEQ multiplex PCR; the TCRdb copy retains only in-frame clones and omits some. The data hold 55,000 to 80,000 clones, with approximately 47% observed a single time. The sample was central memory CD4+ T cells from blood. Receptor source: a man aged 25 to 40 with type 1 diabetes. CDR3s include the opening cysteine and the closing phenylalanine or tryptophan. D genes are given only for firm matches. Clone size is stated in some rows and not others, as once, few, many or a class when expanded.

CASSMSGRGNNEQFF,TGTGCCAGTAGTATGAGCGGGAGGGGAAACAATGAGCAGTTCTTC,NA,TRBD2,TRBV19,TRBJ2-1
CASSLVSNTDTQYF,TGTGCCAGCAGCTTGGTTTCCAACACAGATACGCAGTATTTT,NA,NA,TRBV5-6,TRBJ2-3
CASSNLDRADTQYF,TGTGCCAGCTCCAATCTGGACAGGGCAGATACGCAGTATTTT,NA,TRBD1,TRBV18,TRBJ2-3
CASSLDGTGAYNEQFF,TGTGCCAGCAGCTTAGATGGGACAGGGGCCTACAATGAGCAGTTCTTC,few,TRBD1,TRBV7-2,TRBJ2-1
CASSLGQSTYNEQFF,TGTGCCAGCAGCTTGGGACAGAGCACCTACAATGAGCAGTTCTTC,NA,NA,TRBV5-4,TRBJ2-1
CASSAQGSANEKLFF,TGTGCCAGCAGCGCACAGGGTTCGGCTAATGAAAAACTGTTTTTT,NA,NA,TRBV7-2,TRBJ1-4
CASSYEGSGNTIYF,TGTGCCAGCAGTTACGAGGGCTCTGGAAACACCATATATTTT,NA,NA,TRBV6-6,TRBJ1-3
CASSSVYEQYF,TGTGCCAGCAGCTCCGTGTACGAGCAGTACTTC,NA,NA,TRBV5-6,TRBJ2-7
CASSLKPEGLAGYNEQFF,TGCGCCAGCAGCCTGAAGCCCGAAGGACTAGCGGGATACAATGAGCAGTTCTTC,NA,TRBD2,TRBV5-1,TRBJ2-1
CASSYSGRGAAEQFF,TGTGCCAGCAGTTACTCCGGGCGGGGGGCCGCTGAGCAGTTCTTC,few,TRBD2,TRBV6-5,TRBJ2-1
CASSLELAGAKNIQYF,TGTGCCAGCAGCTTGGAACTAGCGGGAGCCAAAAACATTCAGTACTTC,few,TRBD2,TRBV5-7,TRBJ2-4
CASSVAWTSDTGELFF,TGTGCCAGCAGCGTAGCGTGGACTAGCGACACCGGGGAGCTGTTTTTT,NA,TRBD2,TRBV9,TRBJ2-2
CASSPQGAQVLTF,TGTGCCAGCAGTCCACAGGGGGCGCAGGTCCTGACTTTC,NA,TRBD1,TRBV6-1,TRBJ2-6
CASSRGKNTEAFF,TGTGCCAGTAGCCGGGGGAAGAACACTGAAGCTTTCTTT,NA,NA,TRBV19,TRBJ1-1
CASSEYSSEAFF,TGTGCCAGCAGTGAATACAGTTCTGAAGCTTTCTTT,NA,NA,TRBV2,TRBJ1-1
CASSRRLAADTDTQYF,TGTGCCAGCAGCCGTCGACTAGCGGCGGACACAGATACGCAGTATTTT,NA,TRBD2,TRBV7-2,TRBJ2-3
CASTGLAPDTQYF,TGTGCCAGCACTGGGCTGGCCCCCGATACGCAGTATTTT,NA,NA,TRBV5-6,TRBJ2-3
CASSWRQGSGANVLTF,TGCGCCAGCAGCTGGAGACAGGGCTCTGGGGCCAACGTCCTGACTTTC,NA,TRBD1,TRBV5-1,TRBJ2-6
CASSYVRGDTQYF,TGTGCCAGCAGTTACGTACGGGGGGATACGCAGTATTTT,few,NA,TRBV6-5,TRBJ2-3
CASSSGLAGVTGELFF,TGCGCCAGCAGCTCGGGACTAGCGGGAGTCACCGGGGAGCTGTTTTTT,NA,TRBD2,TRBV5-1,TRBJ2-2
CASSPQIEQYF,TGTGCCAGCAGCCCTCAGATTGAGCAGTACTTC,NA,NA,TRBV11-2,TRBJ2-7
CASSRSASGNEKLFF,TGTGCCAGCAGCCGATCCGCGTCGGGGAATGAAAAACTGTTTTTT,NA,NA,TRBV5-4,TRBJ1-4
CASSLESGGRETQYF,TGCGCCAGCAGCTTGGAGTCAGGGGGAAGGGAGACCCAGTACTTC,NA,TRBD1,TRBV5-1,TRBJ2-5
CAWGGVLQETQYF,TGTGCCTGGGGCGGGGTTCTCCAAGAGACCCAGTACTTC,NA,NA,TRBV30,TRBJ2-5
CAISASGTPISPLHF,TGTGCCATCAGTGCCTCCGGGACACCAATTTCACCCCTCCACTTT,few,NA,TRBV10-3,TRBJ1-6
CASKVQGNSPLHF,TGTGCCAGTAAGGTCCAGGGTAATTCACCCCTCCACTTT,NA,NA,TRBV19,TRBJ1-6
CASSFDPGLTTYEQYF,TGTGCCAGCAGCTTTGACCCGGGACTAACAACCTACGAGCAGTACTTC,NA,TRBD2,TRBV5-4,TRBJ2-7
CSVSRQGGNYGYTF,TGCAGCGTTTCCCGACAGGGGGGTAACTATGGCTACACCTTC,NA,TRBD1,TRBV29-1,TRBJ1-2
CASNPGQGNTGELFF,TGTGCCAGCAACCCCGGACAGGGAAACACCGGGGAGCTGTTTTTT,many,TRBD1,TRBV6-5,TRBJ2-2
CAISDSGTGEEQYF,TGTGCCATCAGTGACTCCGGGACAGGGGAGGAGCAGTACTTC,few,TRBD1,TRBV10-3,TRBJ2-5
CASSPNPSYEQYF,TGTGCCAGCTCACCCAATCCCTCCTACGAGCAGTACTTC,once,NA,TRBV18,TRBJ2-7
CASSARTDTQYF,TGCGCCAGCAGTGCGCGTACAGATACGCAGTATTTT,few,NA,TRBV10-2,TRBJ2-3
CARSLVSAGKDTQYF,TGTGCCAGAAGCTTGGTCTCTGCAGGGAAAGATACGCAGTATTTT,few,NA,TRBV5-3,TRBJ2-3
CATSRDRGSDTQYF,TGTGCCACCAGCAGGGACAGGGGATCAGATACGCAGTATTTT,NA,TRBD1,TRBV15,TRBJ2-3
CASSWTGGNSPLHF,TGTGCCAGCAGTTGGACAGGGGGTAATTCACCCCTCCACTTT,NA,TRBD1,TRBV27,TRBJ1-6
CASSEAYGGGYYGYTF,TGTGCCAGCAGTGAGGCCTATGGTGGGGGCTACTATGGCTACACCTTC,NA,NA,TRBV6-1,TRBJ1-2
CASSLGLTNEQFF,TGTGCCAGCAGCCTGGGACTCACCAATGAGCAGTTCTTC,NA,NA,TRBV11-3,TRBJ2-1
CASSLDGEGFF,TGTGCCAGCAGCTTAGACGGGGAGGGGTTCTTC,few,TRBD2,TRBV7-9,TRBJ2-1
CASSPRGQDPASTDTQYF,TGTGCCAGCTCACCGCGGGGACAGGATCCCGCTAGCACAGATACGCAGTATTTT,NA,TRBD1,TRBV18,TRBJ2-3
CASSLGFSGTGITEAFF,TGCGCCAGCAGCTTGGGCTTCTCCGGGACAGGGATCACTGAAGCTTTCTTT,NA,TRBD1,TRBV5-1,TRBJ1-1
CATRDLDSPNTEAFF,TGTGCCACCAGGGATCTGGACAGCCCGAACACTGAAGCTTTCTTT,NA,NA,TRBV6-5,TRBJ1-1
CASSSDRANTGELFF,TGCGCCAGCAGCTCGGACAGAGCGAACACCGGGGAGCTGTTTTTT,NA,NA,TRBV5-1,TRBJ2-2
CASSPIQGNSPLHF,TGTGCCAGCTCACCTATCCAGGGGAATTCACCCCTCCACTTT,NA,NA,TRBV18,TRBJ1-6
CASRSADGTGRNTIYF,TGTGCCAGCAGGAGTGCCGATGGGACAGGGAGGAACACCATATATTTT,NA,TRBD1,TRBV27,TRBJ1-3
CASSLGRGGQETQYF,TGTGCTAGCAGCTTAGGTCGGGGAGGGCAAGAGACCCAGTACTTC,NA,TRBD2,TRBV7-7,TRBJ2-5
CASSPLPGQTFSGNTIYF,TGTGCCAGCTCACCGCTTCCGGGACAGACATTCTCTGGAAACACCATATATTTT,few,TRBD1,TRBV18,TRBJ1-3
CASSDQTRNLAKNIQYF,TGTGCCAGCAGTGATCAAACTAGAAACCTAGCCAAAAACATTCAGTACTTC,once,NA,TRBV27,TRBJ2-4
CAWSEARGWVETQYF,TGTGCCTGGAGTGAGGCCAGGGGATGGGTTGAGACCCAGTACTTC,few,NA,TRBV30,TRBJ2-5
CASSSGLAVDTQYF,TGCGCCAGCAGCTCAGGACTAGCGGTAGATACGCAGTATTTT,few,TRBD2,TRBV5-1,TRBJ2-3
CASSIQTGSRNTEAFF,TGTGCCAGTAGTATCCAAACAGGGTCGAGGAACACTGAAGCTTTCTTT,few,NA,TRBV19,TRBJ1-1
CASSPGRARNSPLHF,TGTGCCAGCAGCCCCGGCAGGGCGCGGAATTCACCCCTCCACTTT,NA,NA,TRBV9,TRBJ1-6
CASSFPLSGETQYF,TGTGCCAGCAGCTTCCCCCTCTCGGGGGAGACCCAGTACTTC,few,NA,TRBV5-4,TRBJ2-5
CSVGAGDREQFF,TGCAGCGTTGGCGCGGGAGACCGTGAGCAGTTCTTC,medium-sized,TRBD2,TRBV29-1,TRBJ2-1